One sample yielded the 4 T cell receptor beta chains listed below, sequenced in a study of T cells in Graves' hyperthyroidism and ophthalmopathy. Authors of the study amplified TCR beta CDR3 regions from RNA transcripts. In the first-round RT-PCR of the TCR CDR3, the HTBI primer set was used. In TCRdb, the multiplex PCR reads were re-called with MiXCR into one record per CDR3 protein. This table holds fewer than 250,000 distinct CDR3 sequences, approximately 24% found once. What was sequenced was blood. The receptor source for this set is a woman in her thirties or forties with Graves' ophthalmopathy.

This clonotype was counted many times. The chain has TRBV7-3 and TRBJ1-2; 9 bases match TRBD1. J gave up 7 bases and V 4 bases, and 10 bases lay outside the gene matches. The CDR3 loop spans 15 amino acids. Germline CDR1 and CDR2: SGHTA and FQGTGA. CDR3 DNA: TGTGCCAGCAGCTCCCCGGGACAGGGCGGAGGTGGCTACACCTTC. Protein product: CASSSPGQGGGGYTF.

Many counts were recorded for this clonotype. The rearrangement joins TRBV10-2 to TRBJ1-3; D call uncertain. The V gene's germline CDR1 is WSHSY and CDR2 SAAADI. The CDR3 is 13 amino acids. V was clipped by 0 bases and J by 4 bases, with 4 bases between them. Here the CDR3 DNA reads TGCGCCAGCAGTGAGTCGTGGGGAAACACCATATATTTT. Protein product: CASSESWGNTIYF.

Ten or more counts support this clonotype. V is TRBV11-2 and J is TRBJ1-1; 10 positions match TRBD1. In germline, CDR1 is SGHAT, CDR2 FQNNGV. The ends lost 1 base at V and 5 bases at J; junction bases unmatched: 7. The CDR3 sequence is 16 residues long. CDR3 protein: CASSLGEDRGNTEAFF. In DNA, the CDR3 is TGTGCCAGCAGCTTAGGAGAGGACAGGGGGAATACTGAAGCTTTCTTT.

The V and J genes are TRBV2 and TRBJ1-5; a weak D match, TRBD1 (6 bases). V lost 6 bases to trimming and J lost 4 bases, with 13 bases between them. This CDR3 spans 14 amino acids. The germline V gene has CDR1 SNHLY and CDR2 FYNNEI. The CDR3 DNA reads as TGTGCCAGCAGGGCTGGACAGCTAAATCAGCCCCAGCATTTT. Encoded protein: CASRAGQLNQPQHF. Variable domain in full (rest from reference TRBV2 and TRBJ1-5): EPEVTQTPSHQVTQMGQEVILRCVPISNHLYFYWYRQILGQKVEFLVSFYNNEISEKSEIFDDQFSVERPDGSNFTLKIRSTKLEDSAMYFCASRAGQLNQPQHFGDGTRLSIL.